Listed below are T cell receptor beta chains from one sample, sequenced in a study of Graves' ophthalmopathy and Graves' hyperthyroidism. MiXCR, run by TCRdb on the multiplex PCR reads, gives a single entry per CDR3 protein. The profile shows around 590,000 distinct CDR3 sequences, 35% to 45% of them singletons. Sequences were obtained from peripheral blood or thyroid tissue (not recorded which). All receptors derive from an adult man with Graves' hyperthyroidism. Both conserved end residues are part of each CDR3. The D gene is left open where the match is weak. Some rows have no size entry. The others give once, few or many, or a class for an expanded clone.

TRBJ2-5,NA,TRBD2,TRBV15,CAISLAGEETQYF,TGTGCCATCTCCCTAGCGGGAGAGGAGACCCAGTACTTC
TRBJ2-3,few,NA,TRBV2,CATAGASTDTQYF,TGTGCCACCGCCGGGGCTAGCACAGATACGCAGTATTTT
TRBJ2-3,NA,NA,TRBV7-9,CASSLVGGFGTDTQYF,TGCGCCAGCAGCTTGGTTGGAGGGTTCGGGACAGATACGCAGTATTTT
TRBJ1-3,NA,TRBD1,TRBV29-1,CSGYGTGRGNTIYF,TGCAGCGGCTACGGGACAGGGAGAGGAAACACCATATATTTT
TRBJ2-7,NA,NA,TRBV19,CASSIDGWSYEQYF,TGTGCCAGTAGTATAGATGGCTGGTCCTACGAGCAGTACTTC
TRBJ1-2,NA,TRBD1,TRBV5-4,CASSFQQGRRNYGYTF,TGTGCCAGCAGCTTCCAACAGGGGAGGAGGAACTATGGCTACACCTTC
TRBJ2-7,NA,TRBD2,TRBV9,CASSVTSGGDSYEQYF,TGTGCCAGCAGCGTGACTAGCGGGGGGGACTCCTACGAGCAGTACTTC
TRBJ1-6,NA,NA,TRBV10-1,CASSEIRTKGLNSPLHF,TGCGCCAGCAGTGAGATACGGACAAAGGGGCTGAATTCACCCCTCCACTTT
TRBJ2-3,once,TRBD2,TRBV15,CATSRGLAGGPSTDTQYF,TGTGCCACCAGCAGAGGACTAGCGGGGGGCCCTAGCACAGATACGCAGTATTTT
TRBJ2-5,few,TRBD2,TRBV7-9,CASSIPSGGQETQYF,TGTGCCAGCAGCATCCCTAGCGGGGGCCAAGAGACCCAGTACTTC
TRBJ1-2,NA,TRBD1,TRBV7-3,CASSFPGGFYGYAF,TGTGCCAGCAGTTTTCCAGGGGGGTTCTATGGCTACGCCTTC
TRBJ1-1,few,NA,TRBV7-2,CASSPTLFAEAFF,TGTGCCAGCAGCCCGACACTTTTTGCTGAAGCTTTCTTT
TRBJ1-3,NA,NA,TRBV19,CASSIRGAAGPGNTIYF,TGTGCCAGTAGTATACGCGGTGCGGCAGGACCTGGAAACACCATATATTTT
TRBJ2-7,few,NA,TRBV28,CASSFRVMYEQYF,TGTGCCAGCAGTTTTAGGGTAATGTACGAGCAGTACTTC
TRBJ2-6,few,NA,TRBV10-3,CAIRADSGANVLTF,TGTGCCATCAGGGCAGACTCTGGGGCCAACGTCCTGACTTTC
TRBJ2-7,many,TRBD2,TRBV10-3,CAMSGTSSYEQYF,TGTGCCATGTCCGGGACTAGCTCCTACGAGCAGTACTTC
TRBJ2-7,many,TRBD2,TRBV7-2,CASSLGSGGGYEQYF,TGTGCCAGCAGCTTAGGTTCCGGGGGGGGCTACGAGCAGTACTTC
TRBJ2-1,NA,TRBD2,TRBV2,CASRVGLAGDDEQFF,TGTGCCAGCAGGGTAGGACTAGCGGGGGACGATGAGCAGTTCTTC
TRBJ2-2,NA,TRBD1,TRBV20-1,CSARQGMNTGGLFF,TGCAGTGCGAGACAGGGGATGAACACCGGGGGGCTGTTTTTT
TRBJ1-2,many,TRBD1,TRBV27,CASSPSRTGVGGYTF,TGTGCCAGCAGCCCGAGTCGGACAGGGGTGGGTGGCTACACCTTC
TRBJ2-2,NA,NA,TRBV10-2,CASSERTVNTGELFF,TGCGCCAGCAGTGAGCGGACAGTGAACACCGGGGAGCTGTTTTTT
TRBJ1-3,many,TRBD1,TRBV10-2,CASSHRGPSSGNTIYF,TGCGCCAGCAGCCACAGGGGGCCGAGCTCTGGAAACACCATATATTTT
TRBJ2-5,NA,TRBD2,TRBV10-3,CAISEAGLAGQETQYF,TGTGCCATCAGTGAAGCGGGACTAGCCGGGCAAGAGACCCAGTACTTC
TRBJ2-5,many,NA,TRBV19,CASSIGQETQYF,TGTGCCAGTAGTATAGGTCAAGAGACCCAGTACTTC
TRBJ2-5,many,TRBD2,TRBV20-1,CKPGLAGRETQYF,TGCAAACCGGGACTAGCGGGGAGAGAGACCCAGTACTTC
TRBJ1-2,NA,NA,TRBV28,CALRASFPASDANYGYTF,TGCGCCTTAAGGGCCTCCTTCCCCGCCTCAGACGCCAACTATGGCTACACCTTC
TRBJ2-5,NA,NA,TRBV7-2,CASSLGLRTDTQYF,TGTGCCAGCAGCCTCGGACTAAGAACAGATACGCAGTACTTC
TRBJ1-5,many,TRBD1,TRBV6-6,CASSWTGASNQPQHF,TGTGCCAGCAGTTGGACAGGGGCTAGCAATCAGCCCCAGCATTTT
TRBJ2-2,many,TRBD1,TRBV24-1,CATRAGTAGTGELFF,TGTGCCACCAGGGCCGGGACAGCCGGCACCGGGGAGCTGTTTTTT
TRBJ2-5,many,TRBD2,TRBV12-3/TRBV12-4,CASSPGLDETQYF,TGTGCCAGCAGCCCGGGACTAGATGAGACCCAGTACTTC
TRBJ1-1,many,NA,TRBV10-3,CAISDDREAFF,TGTGCCATCAGTGATGACAGGGAAGCTTTCTTT
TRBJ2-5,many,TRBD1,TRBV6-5,CASSVDRGVETQYF,TGTGCCAGCAGTGTTGACAGGGGGGTAGAGACCCAGTACTTC
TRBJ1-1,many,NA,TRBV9,CASSPGRTVNTEAFF,TGTGCCAGCAGTCCGGGGAGGACGGTGAACACTGAAGCTTTCTTT
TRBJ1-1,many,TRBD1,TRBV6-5,CASSYTDRVDTEAFF,TGTGCCAGCAGTTACACCGACAGGGTGGACACTGAAGCTTTCTTT
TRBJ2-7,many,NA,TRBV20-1,CSALDPVSYEQYF,TGCAGTGCCCTGGACCCGGTCTCCTACGAGCAGTACTTC